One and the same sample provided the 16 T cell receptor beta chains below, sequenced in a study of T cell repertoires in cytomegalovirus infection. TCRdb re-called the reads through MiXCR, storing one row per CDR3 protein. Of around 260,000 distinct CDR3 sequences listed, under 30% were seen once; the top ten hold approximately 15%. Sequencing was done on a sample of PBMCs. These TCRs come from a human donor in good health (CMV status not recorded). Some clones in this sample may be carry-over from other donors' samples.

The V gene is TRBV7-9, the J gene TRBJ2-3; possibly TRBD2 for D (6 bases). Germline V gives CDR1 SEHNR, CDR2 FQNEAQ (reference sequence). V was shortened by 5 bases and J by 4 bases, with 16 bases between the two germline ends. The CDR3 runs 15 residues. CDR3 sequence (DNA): TGTGCCAGCAGCCCCGGCGGAGGGCCGGCAGATACGCAGTATTTT. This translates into CASSPGGGPADTQYF.

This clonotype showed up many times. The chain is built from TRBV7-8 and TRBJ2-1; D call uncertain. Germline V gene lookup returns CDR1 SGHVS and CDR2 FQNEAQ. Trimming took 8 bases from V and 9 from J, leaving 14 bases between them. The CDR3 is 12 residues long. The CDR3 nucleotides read TGTGCCAGCTTCCCTGGGATCGGTGAGCAGTTCTTC. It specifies CASFPGIGEQFF.

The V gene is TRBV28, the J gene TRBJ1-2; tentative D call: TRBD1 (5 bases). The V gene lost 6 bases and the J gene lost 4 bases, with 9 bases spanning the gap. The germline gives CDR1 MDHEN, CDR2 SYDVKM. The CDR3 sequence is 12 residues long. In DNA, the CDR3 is TGTGCCAGCAGCCAGGGACTCTATGGCTACACCTTC. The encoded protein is CASSQGLYGYTF.

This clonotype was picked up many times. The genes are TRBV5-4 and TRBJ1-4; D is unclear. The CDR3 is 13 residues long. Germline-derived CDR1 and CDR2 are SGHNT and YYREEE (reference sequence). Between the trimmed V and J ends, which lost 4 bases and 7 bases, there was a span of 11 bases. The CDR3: CASSARAGEKLFF. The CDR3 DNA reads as TGTGCCAGCAGCGCGCGGGCCGGTGAAAAACTGTTTTTT.

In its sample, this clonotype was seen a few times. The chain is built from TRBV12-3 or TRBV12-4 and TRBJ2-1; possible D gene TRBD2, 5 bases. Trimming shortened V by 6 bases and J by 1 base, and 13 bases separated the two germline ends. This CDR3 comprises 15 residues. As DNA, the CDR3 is TGTGCCAGCAGCTCCGGGCGGGTATCCTACAATGAGCAGTTCTTC. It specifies CASSSGRVSYNEQFF.

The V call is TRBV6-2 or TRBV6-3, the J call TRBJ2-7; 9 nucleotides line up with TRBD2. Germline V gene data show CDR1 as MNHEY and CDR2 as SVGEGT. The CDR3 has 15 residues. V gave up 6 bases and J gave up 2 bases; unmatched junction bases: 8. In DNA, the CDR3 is TGTGCCAGCAGGGATTCTAGCGGGGCGACCTACGAGCAGTACTTC. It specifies CASRDSSGATYEQYF.

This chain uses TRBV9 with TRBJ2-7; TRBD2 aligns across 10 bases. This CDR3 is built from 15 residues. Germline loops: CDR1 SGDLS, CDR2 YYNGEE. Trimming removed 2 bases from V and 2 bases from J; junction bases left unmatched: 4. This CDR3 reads CASSVGLADTYEQYF. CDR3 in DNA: TGTGCCAGCAGCGTCGGACTAGCGGATACCTACGAGCAGTACTTC.

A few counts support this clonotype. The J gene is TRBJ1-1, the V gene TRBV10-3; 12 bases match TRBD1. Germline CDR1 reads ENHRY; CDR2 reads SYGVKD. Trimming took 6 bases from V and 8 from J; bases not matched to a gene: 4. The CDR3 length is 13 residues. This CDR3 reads CAIRGQGAGEAFF. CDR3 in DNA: TGTGCCATCAGGGGACAGGGGGCCGGAGAAGCTTTCTTT.

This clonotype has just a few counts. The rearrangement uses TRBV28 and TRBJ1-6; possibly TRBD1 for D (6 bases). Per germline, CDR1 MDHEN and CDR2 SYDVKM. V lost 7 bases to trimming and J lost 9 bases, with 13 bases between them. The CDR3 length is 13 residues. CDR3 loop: CASTVRGGSPLHF. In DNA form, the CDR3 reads TGTGCCAGCACGGTCAGGGGAGGTTCACCCCTCCACTTT.

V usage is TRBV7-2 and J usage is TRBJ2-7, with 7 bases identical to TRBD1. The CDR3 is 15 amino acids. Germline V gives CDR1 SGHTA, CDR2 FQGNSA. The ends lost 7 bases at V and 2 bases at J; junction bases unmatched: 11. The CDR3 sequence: CASTHRGQGAYEQYF. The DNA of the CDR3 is TGTGCCAGCACCCATAGGGGCCAGGGGGCCTACGAGCAGTACTTC.

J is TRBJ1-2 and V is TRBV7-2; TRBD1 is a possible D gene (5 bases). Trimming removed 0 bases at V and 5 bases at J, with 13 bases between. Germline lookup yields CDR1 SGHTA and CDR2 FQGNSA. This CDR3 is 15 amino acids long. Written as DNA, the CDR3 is TGTGCCAGCAGCTTAGCGGGGGGGTTCGAATATGGCTACACCTTC. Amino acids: CASSLAGGFEYGYTF.

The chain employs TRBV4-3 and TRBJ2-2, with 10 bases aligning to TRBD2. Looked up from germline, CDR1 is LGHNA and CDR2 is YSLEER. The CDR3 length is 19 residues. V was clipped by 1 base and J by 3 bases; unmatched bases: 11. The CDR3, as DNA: TGCGCCAGCAGCCAAGCGGGGCTAGCGGGAGTCAGGGACACCGGGGAGCTGTTTTTT. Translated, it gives CASSQAGLAGVRDTGELFF.

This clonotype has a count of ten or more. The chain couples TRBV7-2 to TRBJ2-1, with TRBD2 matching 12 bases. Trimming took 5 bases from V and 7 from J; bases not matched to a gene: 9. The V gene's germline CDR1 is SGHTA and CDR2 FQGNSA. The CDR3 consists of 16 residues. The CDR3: CASSRTLAGGPNEQFF. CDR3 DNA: TGTGCCAGCAGCCGAACACTAGCGGGAGGACCGAATGAGCAGTTCTTC.

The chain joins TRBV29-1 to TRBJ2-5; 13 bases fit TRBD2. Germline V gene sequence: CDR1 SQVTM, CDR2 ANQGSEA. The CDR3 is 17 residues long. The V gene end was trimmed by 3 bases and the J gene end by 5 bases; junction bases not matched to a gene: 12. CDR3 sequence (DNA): TGCAGCGTTGACGCCGGGACTAGCGGGGTCCGCCTGGAGACCCAGTACTTC. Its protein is CSVDAGTSGVRLETQYF.

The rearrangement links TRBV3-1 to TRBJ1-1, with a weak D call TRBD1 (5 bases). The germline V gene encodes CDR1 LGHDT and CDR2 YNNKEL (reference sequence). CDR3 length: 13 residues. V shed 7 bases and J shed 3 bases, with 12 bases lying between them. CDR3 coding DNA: TGTGCCAGCACCTTCGAGGGGCACACTGAAGCTTTCTTT. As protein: CASTFEGHTEAFF.

This CDR3 is CASSESPAGASLRETQYF. Written as DNA, the CDR3 is TGCGCCAGCAGTGAGTCGCCAGCGGGCGCCTCCCTGAGGGAGACCCAGTACTTC. This chain joins TRBV10-1 and TRBJ2-5, with TRBD2 as a possible D gene (6 bases). The CDR3 extends over 18 amino acids. The V end lost 0 bases, the J end lost 5 bases, and 22 bases lay between the germline ends. Germline V gene data show CDR1 as WNHNN and CDR2 as SYGVQD (reference sequence).